Each of the 28 T cell receptor beta chains below was sequenced from the same sample in a study of blood T cell repertoires in COVID-19. Libraries were prepared by immunoSEQ multiplex PCR; TCRdb keeps only in-frame clonotypes and omits some of them. Of under 200,000 clones listed, around 90% were seen once; the top ten hold roughly 2%. Specimen: peripheral blood. Source of these receptors: a man aged 18 to 29 with acute or convalescent COVID-19.

The chain is built from TRBV2 and TRBJ1-1; TRBD1 aligns across 8 bases. Germline CDR1 SNHLY, CDR2 FYNNEI. The CDR3 loop spans 14 amino acids. The V gene end was trimmed by 5 bases and the J gene end by 3 bases; junction bases not matched to a gene: 5. CDR3 region: CASSPLTGDTEAFF. CDR3 nucleotide sequence: TGTGCCAGCAGTCCGTTGACAGGGGACACTGAAGCTTTCTTT.

This chain links TRBV27 with TRBJ1-2, with 9 bases matching TRBD1. CDR1 and CDR2 (germline): MNHEY, SMNVEV (reference sequence). J gave up 8 bases and V 2 bases, and 6 bases lay outside the gene matches. The CDR3 contains 14 residues. Here the CDR3 DNA reads TGTGCCAGCAGTTTAGGGGGACAGGGAAACGGCTACACCTTC. Protein sequence: CASSLGGQGNGYTF.

The chain recombines TRBV30 with TRBJ2-1; 11 bases are shared with TRBD2. This CDR3 has 15 residues. Trimming at V came to 0 bases and at J to 9 bases, leaving 7 bases not matched to a gene. Germline assignment: CDR1 GTSNPN and CDR2 SVGIG (reference sequence). The CDR3 DNA reads as TGTGCCTGGAGTGTACAACTAGCGGGAGTTGGTGAGCAGTTCTTC. The encoded protein is CAWSVQLAGVGEQFF.

The chain joins TRBV5-1 to TRBJ1-1; the D gene is possibly TRBD1 (6 bases). The CDR3 extends over 17 amino acids. Trimming left V 0 bases short and J 4 bases short, with 19 bases between. The germline V gene encodes CDR1 SGHRS and CDR2 YFSETQ. CDR3 in DNA: TGCGCCAGCAGCTTGGGGACCGGAGGGGGGGCGACCACTGAAGCTTTCTTT. It encodes CASSLGTGGGATTEAFF.

This sequence joins TRBV30 and TRBJ1-1, with TRBD1 as a possible D gene (6 bases). The germline CDR1 and CDR2 sequences are GTSNPN and SVGIG (reference sequence). V dropped 2 bases and J dropped 1 base, with 17 bases sitting between them. CDR3 length: 16 amino acids. The CDR3 here is CAWSRPTGLTNTEAFF. The CDR3 bases are TGTGCCTGGAGTCGACCGACAGGCCTGACGAACACTGAAGCTTTCTTT.

This chain connects TRBV30 to TRBJ2-7; D is unresolved. Between the trimmed V and J ends, which lost 6 bases and 3 bases, there was a span of 15 bases. In germline, CDR1 is GTSNPN, CDR2 SVGIG (reference sequence). The CDR3 contains 13 residues. CDR3 nucleotides: TGTGCCTGTTCCTTGGGCCCGTTCTACGAGCAGTACTTC. Its protein is CACSLGPFYEQYF.

This rearrangement joins TRBV25-1 to TRBJ2-7; no definite D call. This CDR3 spans 11 amino acids. CDR1 MGHDK and CDR2 SYGVNS come from the germline V gene. The ends were cut back, 3 bases at V and 5 bases at J, with 5 bases in the middle. CDR3 protein: CASSDRDEQYF. As DNA, the CDR3 is TGTGCCAGCAGTGACCGCGACGAGCAGTACTTC.

This rearrangement joins TRBV5-1 to TRBJ2-7, with 8 bases identical to TRBD2. The junction had 13 bases not matched to a gene; V was cut back by 7 bases and J by 4 bases. CDR1 and CDR2 from the germline V gene are SGHRS and YFSETQ. CDR3 length: 15 amino acids. The CDR3 protein is CASSNTGGGTYEQYF. The DNA for the CDR3 is TGCGCCAGCTCGAATACGGGCGGGGGGACGTACGAGCAGTACTTC.

In nucleotides, the CDR3 is TGTGCCAGCAGCGGGAGGACAGGGGGCATCGAGGACTATGGCTACACCTTC. It translates to CASSGRTGGIEDYGYTF. The chain links TRBV7-9 to TRBJ1-2, with 11 positions matching TRBD1. From germline, CDR1 is SEHNR and CDR2 FQNEAQ (reference sequence). The CDR3 is made up of 17 amino acids. The V and J ends lost 5 bases and 3 bases, in that order; junction bases with no gene match: 11.

The J gene is TRBJ1-1, the V gene TRBV30; TRBD1 agrees at 7 bases. This CDR3 is built from 14 residues. The V segment lost 2 bases and the J segment 3 bases; nucleotides outside the gene matches: 6. Germline CDR1 and CDR2: GTSNPN and SVGIG (reference sequence). CDR3 region: CAWSYRGLDTEAFF. In nucleotides, the CDR3 is TGTGCCTGGAGTTACAGGGGTCTAGACACTGAAGCTTTCTTT. The full variable domain, its missing parts supplied by reference TRBV30 and TRBJ1-1, is SQTIHQWPATLVQPVGSPLSLECTVEGTSNPNLYWYRQAAGRGLQLLFYSVGIGQISSEVPQNLSASRPQDRQFILSSKKLLLSDSGFYLCAWSYRGLDTEAFFGQGTRLTVV.

The chain carries TRBV10-1 and TRBJ2-5, with 7 bases matching TRBD1. With 6 bases clipped from V and 5 bases from J, the junction kept 12 bases outside the gene matches. The CDR3 covers 15 residues. CDR1 and CDR2 (germline): WNHNN, SYGVQD (reference sequence). CDR3 nucleotide sequence: TGCGCCAGCAGCGTCCGACAGGGTTCAGGCGAGACCCAGTACTTC. This codes for CASSVRQGSGETQYF.

This sequence joins TRBV3-1 (or the pseudogene TRBV3-2) and TRBJ1-1; the D is unclear. With 0 bases removed from V and 4 bases from J, the gap between germline ends came to 12 bases. Germline CDR1 LGHDT, CDR2 YNNKEL (reference sequence). This CDR3 has 15 residues. For the CDR3, the DNA is TGTGCCAGCAGCCAAGATCCGAACAGTGGCACTGAAGCTTTCTTT. Translated: CASSQDPNSGTEAFF.

The gene calls are TRBV2 and TRBJ2-5; 7 bases map to TRBD2. The germline V gene encodes CDR1 SNHLY and CDR2 FYNNEI. V was pared by 6 bases and J by 2 bases, with 6 bases of the junction left unmatched. CDR3 size: 14 residues. CDR3 sequence reads: CASRPLAQQETQYF. The CDR3 bases are TGTGCCAGCAGACCACTAGCGCAGCAAGAGACCCAGTACTTC. The full variable domain, completed using reference TRBV2 and TRBJ2-5, is EPEVTQTPSHQVTQMGQEVILRCVPISNHLYFYWYRQILGQKVEFLVSFYNNEISEKSEIFDDQFSVERPDGSNFTLKIRSTKLEDSAMYFCASRPLAQQETQYFGPGTRLLVL.

In this sample, this clone turned up a few times. The rearrangement joins TRBV9 to TRBJ1-1; TRBD1 agrees at 7 bases. Trimming took 5 bases from V and 0 from J; bases not matched to a gene: 10. Germline CDR1 and CDR2: SGDLS and YYNGEE. The CDR3 extends over 16 amino acids. The CDR3 here is CASSPDRAPLNTEAFF. The CDR3 DNA reads as TGTGCCAGCAGTCCCGACAGGGCTCCGTTGAACACTGAAGCTTTCTTT.

The chain recombines TRBV10-1 with TRBJ1-5, with D possibly matching TRBD1 (6 bases). The CDR3 runs to 13 residues. The germline V and J ends were trimmed by 7 bases and 6 bases, with 13 bases remaining between them. CDR1 is WNHNN, CDR2 SYGVQD, per germline (reference sequence). CDR3 residues: CASTGNRVQPQHF. CDR3 bases: TGCGCCAGCACGGGCAACAGGGTTCAGCCCCAGCATTTT.

This clone was seen once. Other DNA sequences of this sample code for an identical CDR3. The V call is TRBV7-9, the J call TRBJ1-4, with 8 positions matching TRBD1. The CDR3 consists of 14 residues. V gave up 5 bases and J gave up 5 bases; unmatched junction bases: 4. The germline V gene has CDR1 SEHNR and CDR2 FQNEAQ (reference sequence). CDR3 coding DNA: TGTGCCAGCAGCCCGGACAGGGTGAATGAAAAACTGTTTTTT. This sequence encodes CASSPDRVNEKLFF.

V usage is TRBV27 and J usage is TRBJ2-1; no clear D. This CDR3 has 15 amino acids. Trimming took 3 bases from V and 6 from J, leaving 15 bases between them. Germline assignment: CDR1 MNHEY and CDR2 SMNVEV (reference sequence). This CDR3 reads CASSFGLPPVNEQFF. The DNA for the CDR3 is TGTGCCAGCAGTTTTGGGCTACCGCCTGTCAATGAGCAGTTCTTC.

The gene calls are TRBV9 and TRBJ1-4, with D perhaps TRBD1 (5 bases). The CDR3 is made up of 14 amino acids. The V and J ends lost 3 bases and 8 bases respectively, with 14 bases between them. The germline V gene has CDR1 SGDLS and CDR2 YYNGEE. For the CDR3, the DNA is TGTGCCAGCAGCGCGACAGAACCTACGGAAAAACTGTTTTTT. Translating it yields CASSATEPTEKLFF.

The count of this clone is one. The rearrangement links TRBV5-1 to TRBJ2-1; 11 positions match TRBD2. CDR3 length: 17 amino acids. With V trimmed by 3 bases and J by 1 base, 6 bases remained unmatched. Germline lookup yields CDR1 SGHRS and CDR2 YFSETQ. The CDR3 DNA follows: TGCGCCAGCAGCTCGTATACTAGCGGGGGTTCCTACAATGAGCAGTTCTTC. Protein product: CASSSYTSGGSYNEQFF.

The rearrangement joins TRBV6-1 to TRBJ1-2; tentatively, D is TRBD1 (5 bases). The CDR3 is 14 amino acids. Trimming removed 3 bases at V and 4 bases at J, with 12 bases between. Germline lookup yields CDR1 MNHNS and CDR2 SASEGT. CDR3 sequence (DNA): TGTGCCAGCAGTGATCGGGGGATGGGCTATGGCTACACCTTC. This translates into CASSDRGMGYGYTF.

The genes are TRBV5-4 and TRBJ1-6; 10 bases align to TRBD1. V lost 4 bases to trimming and J lost 7 bases; unmatched junction nucleotides: 5. CDR3 size: 15 residues. In germline, CDR1 is SGHNT, CDR2 YYREEE (reference sequence). CDR3 sequence: CASSVTTGGNSPLHF. The CDR3 region has the DNA TGTGCCAGCAGCGTGACGACAGGGGGCAATTCACCCCTCCACTTT.

This sequence joins TRBV24-1 and TRBJ1-3; D not resolved. V lost 3 bases and J lost 0, with 5 bases in between. The length of the CDR3 is 14 residues. In germline, CDR1 is KGHDR, CDR2 SFDVKD. CDR3 residues: CATSDPHSGNTIYF. The CDR3, as DNA: TGTGCCACCAGTGATCCCCACTCTGGAAACACCATATATTTT.

The rearrangement joins TRBV6-5 to TRBJ2-7; 10 bases are shared with TRBD2. Germline-derived CDR1 and CDR2 are MNHEY and SVGAGI. This CDR3 is built from 13 residues. The junction had 2 bases not matched to a gene; V was cut back by 8 bases and J by 1 base. CDR3 sequence (DNA): TGTGCCAGCGGACTAGCGGAATCCTACGAGCAGTACTTC. It translates to CASGLAESYEQYF.

The CDR3 DNA follows: TGTGCCAGCAGTGGACAGGGCTCGAGCTCCTATAATTCACCCCTCCACTTT. It is translated as CASSGQGSSSYNSPLHF. V is TRBV27 and J is TRBJ1-6, with 8 nucleotides matching TRBD1. Germline values: CDR1 MNHEY, CDR2 SMNVEV (reference sequence). Trimming took 5 bases from V and 0 from J; bases not matched to a gene: 6. The CDR3 totals 17 residues.

A few counts support this clone. The chain has TRBV4-2 and TRBJ1-3, with TRBD1 matching 8 bases. CDR1 is LGHNA and CDR2 is YNFKEQ in the germline V gene. CDR3 length: 18 amino acids. V dropped 0 bases and J dropped 1; count of bases not matched to a gene: 8. The CDR3 region has the DNA TGTGCCAGCAGCCAAGAGATATTGGACAGGGCTTCTGGAAACACCATATATTTT. Translated: CASSQEILDRASGNTIYF.

The chain has TRBV18 and TRBJ2-5, with 10 bases aligning to TRBD2. Germline CDR1 and CDR2: KGHSH and LQKENI. Losses at the gene ends were 3 bases for V and 2 bases for J; bases not matched to a gene: 3. The CDR3 sequence is 15 residues long. The DNA for the CDR3 is TGTGCCAGCTCACCGCGGACTAGCGGACAAGAGACCCAGTACTTC. Translated: CASSPRTSGQETQYF.

This rearrangement joins TRBV5-6 to TRBJ2-7, with 9 nucleotides matching TRBD2. The V and J ends lost 3 bases and 1 base, in that order; junction bases with no gene match: 11. CDR3 length equals 17 residues. In germline, CDR1 is SGHDT, CDR2 YYEEEE. CDR3 sequence (DNA): TGTGCCAGCAGCTCCGACCTGACTAGCGGAGTTTCCTACGAGCAGTACTTC. Translating it yields CASSSDLTSGVSYEQYF.

The genes are TRBV6-5 and TRBJ1-2; possible D gene TRBD1, 6 bases. V lost 11 bases, J lost 3 bases, and 13 bases lay in between. Germline V lookup: CDR1 MNHEY, CDR2 SVGAGI. There are 12 residues in the CDR3. The CDR3 DNA reads TGTGCCGGAATAGGGGGTCACTATGGCTACACCTTC. It yields the protein CAGIGGHYGYTF.